The 29 T cell receptor beta chains presented below share a single source sample, sequenced in a study of blood T cell repertoires in COVID-19. Assay: immunoSEQ multiplex PCR; the TCRdb copy retains only in-frame clones and omits some. The repertoire holds fewer than 65,000 clones, with 85% to 90% as singletons. The sample taken for sequencing was peripheral blood. Receptors were obtained from a man in his 60s with acute or convalescent COVID-19.

This clone appeared once. The chain has TRBV5-1 and TRBJ1-1, with D possibly matching TRBD1 (6 bases). Trimming stripped 0 bases from V and 0 bases from J, with 6 bases between. The CDR3 runs to 14 residues. Germline CDR1 is SGHRS and CDR2 is YFSETQ. The DNA for the CDR3 is TGCGCCAGCAGCTTGGACAGGGTGAACACTGAAGCTTTCTTT. This codes for CASSLDRVNTEAFF.

This chain links TRBV7-9 with TRBJ2-3, with 13 bases fitting TRBD2. Germline lookup yields CDR1 SEHNR and CDR2 FQNEAQ (reference sequence). The V segment lost 0 bases and the J segment 9 bases; nucleotides outside the gene matches: 9. The CDR3 extends over 17 amino acids. CDR3 sequence reads: CASSLAAAGLAGTTQYF. CDR3 coding DNA: TGTGCCAGCAGCTTAGCGGCTGCGGGACTAGCGGGAACAACGCAGTATTTT. Complete variable domain (other parts from reference TRBV7-9 and TRBJ2-3): DTGVSQNPRHKITKRGQNVTFRCDPISEHNRLYWYRQTLGQGPEFLTYFQNEAQLEKSRLLSDRFSAERPKGSFSTLEIQRTEQGDSAMYLCASSLAAAGLAGTTQYFGPGTRLTVL.

V and J are TRBV5-1 and TRBJ2-1; the match to TRBD1 covers 7 bases. V was pared by 3 bases and J by 0 bases, with 0 bases of the junction left unmatched. This CDR3 contains 14 residues. Germline loops: CDR1 SGHRS, CDR2 YFSETQ. The CDR3 region is CASSSGGSYNEQFF. The CDR3 nucleotides are TGCGCCAGCAGCTCAGGGGGCTCCTACAATGAGCAGTTCTTC.

The chain recombines TRBV5-1 with TRBJ2-2; 8 nucleotides align to TRBD1. Germline V gene sequence: CDR1 SGHRS, CDR2 YFSETQ. CDR3 size: 14 residues. Trimming at V came to 9 bases and at J to 6 bases, leaving 10 bases not matched to a gene. The CDR3 region is CATSGQGPPGELFF. CDR3 in DNA: TGCGCCACCTCCGGACAGGGCCCCCCCGGGGAGCTGTTTTTT.

The chain links TRBV5-1 to TRBJ2-1; the D is unclear. V shed 0 bases and J shed 1 base, with 8 bases lying between them. The CDR3 runs to 15 residues. CDR1 is SGHRS and CDR2 is YFSETQ in the germline V gene. The CDR3 coding sequence is TGCGCCAGCAGCTTGGGGGCCAGGTCCTACAATGAGCAGTTCTTC. It encodes CASSLGARSYNEQFF.

The chain combines TRBV19 with TRBJ2-3, with TRBD2 as a possible D gene (6 bases). This CDR3 contains 16 residues. Germline assignment: CDR1 LNHDA and CDR2 SQIVND (reference sequence). The V end lost 5 bases, the J end lost 3 bases, and 18 bases lay between the germline ends. The CDR3 sequence is CASSGSASVATDTQYF. The DNA for the CDR3 is TGTGCCAGTAGTGGGTCGGCTAGCGTAGCTACAGATACGCAGTATTTT.

The gene calls are TRBV28 and TRBJ1-2; D not certain. The CDR3 has 13 residues. CDR1 is MDHEN, CDR2 SYDVKM, per germline. V lost 2 bases and J 0 bases, leaving 4 bases between the germline ends. The CDR3 sequence: CASSLLANYGYTF. The CDR3 nucleotides read TGTGCCAGCAGTTTACTAGCTAACTATGGCTACACCTTC.

The chain uses TRBV5-1 and TRBJ2-3; TRBD2 is a possible D gene (6 bases). Trimming stripped 4 bases from V and 7 bases from J, with 22 bases between. The CDR3 length is 16 residues. Per germline, CDR1 SGHRS and CDR2 YFSETQ. The CDR3 here is CASSQGLASSVHTQYF. The DNA of the CDR3 is TGCGCCAGCAGCCAGGGACTCGCATCGAGTGTACATACGCAGTATTTT.

This chain uses TRBV5-1 with TRBJ2-6, with 12 bases that match TRBD2. Germline V gene sequence: CDR1 SGHRS, CDR2 YFSETQ. Trimming cost V 4 bases and J 0 bases; bases outside gene matches: 8. This CDR3 spans 19 amino acids. CDR3 bases: TGCGCCAGCAGCCTTGGACTAGCGGGAACCAGCTCTGGGGCCAACGTCCTGACTTTC. This translates into CASSLGLAGTSSGANVLTF.

The chain is built from TRBV2 and TRBJ1-2; TRBD1 aligns across 12 bases. Looked up from germline, CDR1 is SNHLY and CDR2 is FYNNEI. The CDR3 is made up of 15 amino acids. V shed 5 bases, J shed 5 bases, and the junction held 6 bases outside the gene matches. CDR3 sequence reads: CASSFGTGGTYGYTF. CDR3 bases: TGTGCCAGCAGTTTCGGGACAGGGGGCACTTATGGCTACACCTTC. The complete variable domain, with remaining parts taken from reference TRBV2 and TRBJ1-2, reads EPEVTQTPSHQVTQMGQEVILRCVPISNHLYFYWYRQILGQKVEFLVSFYNNEISEKSEIFDDQFSVERPDGSNFTLKIRSTKLEDSAMYFCASSFGTGGTYGYTFGSGTRLTVV.

The rearrangement links TRBV7-2 to TRBJ2-3; TRBD2 matches at 10 bases. The CDR3 length is 15 residues. J lost 2 bases, V lost 8 bases, and 7 bases had no gene match. Germline values: CDR1 SGHTA, CDR2 FQGNSA. CDR3 sequence: CASGASGRYTDTQYF. The CDR3 nucleotides are TGTGCCAGCGGAGCTAGCGGGAGATACACAGATACGCAGTATTTT.

V usage is TRBV6-1 and J usage is TRBJ1-5; weak D call: TRBD1 (5 bases). In germline, CDR1 is MNHNS, CDR2 SASEGT. There are 15 residues in the CDR3. The V end was cut by 3 bases, the J end by 0 bases, with 9 bases between. CDR3 region: CASSEGQFSNQPQHF. For the CDR3, the DNA is TGTGCCAGCAGTGAGGGGCAGTTTAGCAATCAGCCCCAGCATTTT.

Only one count was recorded for this clone. The chain uses TRBV7-2 and TRBJ2-3, with 7 bases that match TRBD2. The CDR3 runs to 14 residues. The V gene's germline CDR1 is SGHTA and CDR2 FQGNSA. Germline trimming cut 5 bases from V and 4 bases from J; bases unmatched to any gene: 6. The CDR3 here is CASSIRLASDTQYF. As DNA, the CDR3 is TGTGCCAGCAGCATACGACTAGCCTCAGATACGCAGTATTTT.

The chain couples TRBV5-4 to TRBJ2-5; 8 nucleotides match TRBD1. CDR3 length equals 14 residues. The germline V gene has CDR1 SGHNT and CDR2 YYREEE (reference sequence). V was clipped by 2 bases and J by 5 bases; unmatched bases: 5. CDR3 bases: TGTGCCAGCAGCTTATCGACAGGGGTTGAGACCCAGTACTTC. It translates to CASSLSTGVETQYF.

The genes are TRBV5-4 and TRBJ2-1, with TRBD2 matching 10 bases. The germline V gene has CDR1 SGHNT and CDR2 YYREEE (reference sequence). CDR3 length: 15 amino acids. Trimming at V came to 4 bases and at J to 4 bases, leaving 5 bases not matched to a gene. The CDR3 spells CASSRTSGYYNEQFF. The CDR3 DNA is TGTGCCAGCAGCCGGACTAGCGGATATTACAATGAGCAGTTCTTC. Drawing the rest from reference TRBV5-4 and TRBJ2-1, the complete variable domain is ETGVTQSPTHLIKTRGQQVTLRCSSQSGHNTVSWYQQALGQGPQFIFQYYREEENGRGNFPPRFSGLQFPNYSSELNVNALELDDSALYLCASSRTSGYYNEQFFGPGTRLTVL.

This clone was picked up one time. The gene calls are TRBV6-6 and TRBJ1-2, with D perhaps matching TRBD1 (6 bases). The CDR3 sequence is 13 residues long. Trimming took 5 bases from V and 4 from J, leaving 11 bases between them. The germline CDR1 and CDR2 sequences are MNHNY and SVGAGI (reference sequence). The CDR3 spells CASSPGGPYGYTF. The CDR3 region has the DNA TGTGCCAGCAGTCCGGGGGGCCCCTATGGCTACACCTTC.

The chain links TRBV5-1 to TRBJ2-1; D is perhaps TRBD2 (5 bases). Trimming removed 0 bases at V and 6 bases at J, with 13 bases between. Per the germline V gene, CDR1 is SGHRS and CDR2 is YFSETQ. CDR3 length: 15 residues. The CDR3 here is CASSLAGISSNEQFF. CDR3 DNA sequence: TGCGCCAGCAGCTTGGCCGGGATCTCGAGCAATGAGCAGTTCTTC.

The chain combines TRBV28 with TRBJ1-1; D ambiguous. CDR3 length: 13 amino acids. Germline V gives CDR1 MDHEN, CDR2 SYDVKM. Trimming took off 1 base at V and 8 bases at J, with 11 bases between the two ends. The CDR3 sequence is CASSLLVRREAFF. As DNA, the CDR3 is TGTGCCAGCAGTTTATTAGTACGCCGAGAAGCTTTCTTT.

V gene TRBV30 combines with J gene TRBJ2-5, with 8 positions matching TRBD2. CDR3 size: 16 residues. J gave up 0 bases and V 2 bases, and 8 bases lay outside the gene matches. Germline CDR1 and CDR2: GTSNPN and SVGIG (reference sequence). DNA for the CDR3: TGTGCCTGGAGTTGGCGGGGGGCCACTTACCAAGAGACCCAGTACTTC. It codes for CAWSWRGATYQETQYF.

V usage is TRBV4-1 and J usage is TRBJ2-5, with 9 bases identical to TRBD1. The CDR3 consists of 15 residues. Trimming at V came to 4 bases and at J to 4 bases, leaving 7 bases not matched to a gene. The germline gives CDR1 MGHRA, CDR2 YSYEKL. CDR3 protein: CASSPHGTGRETQYF. The DNA of the CDR3 is TGCGCCAGCAGCCCACACGGGACAGGGAGAGAGACCCAGTACTTC.

The chain joins TRBV5-4 to TRBJ2-7; 7 nucleotides agree with TRBD2. Germline-derived CDR1 and CDR2 are SGHNT and YYREEE (reference sequence). The CDR3 has 19 amino acids. The J segment lost 6 bases and the V segment lost 0 bases, leaving 21 bases of the junction unmatched. The CDR3 reads CASSLADFRGLPLYSEQYF. The DNA of the CDR3 is TGTGCCAGCAGCTTGGCCGACTTCCGGGGACTACCCCTTTACTCCGAGCAGTACTTC.

V is TRBV10-1 and J is TRBJ1-1; D is perhaps TRBD1 (6 bases). Germline V gives CDR1 WNHNN, CDR2 SYGVQD (reference sequence). The CDR3 spans 13 residues. Trimming cost V 6 bases and J 2 bases, with 10 bases left between them. CDR3 sequence: CASSIRGNTEAFF. For the CDR3, the DNA is TGCGCCAGCAGCATCAGGGGTAACACTGAAGCTTTCTTT.

The V gene is TRBV6-4, the J gene TRBJ2-5; no firm D call. The CDR3 length is 16 residues. V was cut by 8 bases and J by 0 bases, with 19 bases left in between. Germline V gene data show CDR1 as MRHNA and CDR2 as SNTAGT. CDR3 DNA sequence: TGTGCCAGCTCCCGGTCCCCCGTTGTGTACCAAGAGACCCAGTACTTC. This codes for CASSRSPVVYQETQYF.

This rearrangement joins TRBV11-3 to TRBJ2-2; 9 nucleotides match TRBD1. This CDR3 spans 15 amino acids. The V segment lost 6 bases and the J segment 6 bases; nucleotides outside the gene matches: 8. Looked up from germline, CDR1 is SGHNT and CDR2 is YENEEA. In DNA form, the CDR3 reads TGTGCCAGCAGTTCTGGGACAGGGATGGCCGGGGAGCTGTTTTTT. Protein sequence: CASSSGTGMAGELFF.

This chain joins TRBV28 and TRBJ1-6; D possibly corresponds to TRBD1 (6 bases). Germline V gene sequence: CDR1 MDHEN, CDR2 SYDVKM. The V and J ends lost 6 bases and 6 bases respectively, with 9 bases between them. The CDR3 has 13 amino acids. The CDR3 bases are TGTGCCAGCAGCGGGACACCTAATTCACCCCTCCACTTT. Translating gives CASSGTPNSPLHF.

This clone has a single count. This chain joins TRBV10-3 and TRBJ1-1, with D perhaps matching TRBD1 (5 bases). Deletions cut 7 bases from V and 4 bases from J, with 13 bases between. CDR3 size: 13 residues. CDR1 is ENHRY, CDR2 SYGVKD, per germline. CDR3 nucleotide sequence: TGTGCCATCAAGGGGTCGGGAGGCACTGAAGCTTTCTTT. This encodes CAIKGSGGTEAFF.

The V call is TRBV6-2 or TRBV6-3, the J call TRBJ1-1; D not certain. Germline CDR1 and CDR2: MNHEY and SVGEGT. V was pared by 4 bases and J by 1 base, with 4 bases between. CDR3 length: 12 amino acids. The CDR3 region has the DNA TGTGCCAGCAGTTCGAGGAACACTGAAGCTTTCTTT. As protein: CASSSRNTEAFF.

The table lists this clone with a count of one. V gene TRBV9 combines with J gene TRBJ2-1, with D possibly being TRBD2 (5 bases). The CDR3 loop spans 12 amino acids. V lost 0 bases and J 10 bases, leaving 8 bases between the germline ends. CDR1 and CDR2 (germline): SGDLS, YYNGEE. In DNA form, the CDR3 reads TGTGCCAGCAGCGTAGTAGCGTCAGAGCAGTTCTTC. It codes for CASSVVASEQFF.

This rearrangement joins TRBV28 to TRBJ2-2, with 9 bases that match TRBD1. Germline V gives CDR1 MDHEN, CDR2 SYDVKM. The junction had 7 bases not matched to a gene; V was cut back by 8 bases and J by 3 bases. The CDR3 covers 15 residues. This chain's CDR3 is CASLRRTGDTGELFF. CDR3 nucleotide sequence: TGTGCCAGCCTTCGCAGGACAGGGGACACCGGGGAGCTGTTTTTT.